This T cell receptor (beta chain) stems from a study of blood T cell repertoires in COVID-19. Study-wide context: Researchers got acute and convalescent COVID-19 samples from the United States, Italy and Spain. The analysed material was cDNA or gDNA that came from T cells, B-cell-depleted T cells, or PBMCs.

In the authors' workflow: Estimation of nucleated cell counts relied on the amplification of reference gene primers. TCRdb's table, derived via immunoSEQ multiplex PCR, lists solely in-frame clones and lacks some. The V and J calls and clone size are taken from that table; D and trimming were inferred from the DNA. The data show 100,000 or so clones, with approximately 87% seen just once and approximately 20% held by the top ten. This clonotype originated in a human donor in a cohort sampled during active COVID-19. Sequences were obtained from peripheral blood.

The CDR3 DNA reads as TGCGCCAGCAGCATTCTAGCGGGGACGAACACCGGGGAGCTGTTTTTT. Its translation: CASSILAGTNTGELFF. The chain joins TRBV5-1 to TRBJ2-2; 9 positions agree with TRBD2. The V gene end was trimmed by 4 bases and the J gene end by 0 bases; junction bases not matched to a gene: 4. Germline CDR1 and CDR2: SGHRS and YFSETQ. CDR3 size: 16 residues. The full variable domain, its missing parts supplied by reference TRBV5-1 and TRBJ2-2, is KAGVTQTPRYLIKTRGQQVTLSCSPISGHRSVSWYQQTPGQGLQFLFEYFSETQRNKGNFPGRFSGRQFSNSRSEMNVSTLELGDSALYLCASSILAGTNTGELFFGEGSRLTVL.